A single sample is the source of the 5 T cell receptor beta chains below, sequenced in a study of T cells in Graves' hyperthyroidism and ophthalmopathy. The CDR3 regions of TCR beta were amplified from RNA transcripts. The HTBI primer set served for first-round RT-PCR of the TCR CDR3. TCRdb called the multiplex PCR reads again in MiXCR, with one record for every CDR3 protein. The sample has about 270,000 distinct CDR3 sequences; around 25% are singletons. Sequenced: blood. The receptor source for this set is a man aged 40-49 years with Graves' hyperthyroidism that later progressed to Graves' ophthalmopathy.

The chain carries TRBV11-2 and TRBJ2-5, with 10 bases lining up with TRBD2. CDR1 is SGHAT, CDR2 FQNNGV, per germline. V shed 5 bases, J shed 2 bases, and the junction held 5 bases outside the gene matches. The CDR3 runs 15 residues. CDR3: CASSPGTSAQETQYF. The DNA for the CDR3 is TGTGCCAGCAGCCCCGGGACTAGCGCACAAGAGACCCAGTACTTC.

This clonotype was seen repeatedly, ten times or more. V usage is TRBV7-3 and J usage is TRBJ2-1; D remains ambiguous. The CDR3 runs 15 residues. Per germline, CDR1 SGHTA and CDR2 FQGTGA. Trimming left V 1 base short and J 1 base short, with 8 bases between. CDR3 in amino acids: CASSLIYMSYNEQFF. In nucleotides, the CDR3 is TGTGCCAGCAGCTTAATCTACATGTCCTACAATGAGCAGTTCTTC.

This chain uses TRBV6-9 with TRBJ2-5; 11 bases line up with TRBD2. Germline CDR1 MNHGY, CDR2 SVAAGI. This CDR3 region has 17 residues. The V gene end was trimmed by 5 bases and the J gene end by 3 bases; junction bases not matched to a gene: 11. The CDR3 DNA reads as TGTGCCAGCAGTCTATTCAATAGCGGGGGGGCGGAAGAGACCCAGTACTTC. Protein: CASSLFNSGGAEETQYF.

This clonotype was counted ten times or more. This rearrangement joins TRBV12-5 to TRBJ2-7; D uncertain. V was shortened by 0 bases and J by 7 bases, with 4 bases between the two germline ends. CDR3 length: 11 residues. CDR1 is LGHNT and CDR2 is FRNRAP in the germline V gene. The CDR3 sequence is CASGLVAEQYF. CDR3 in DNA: TGTGCTAGTGGTTTGGTGGCAGAGCAGTACTTC. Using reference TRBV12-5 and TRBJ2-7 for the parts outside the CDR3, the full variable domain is DARVTQTPRHKVTEMGQEVTMRCQPILGHNTVFWYRQTMMQGLELLAYFRNRAPLDDSGMPKDRFSAEMPDATLATLKIQPSEPRDSAVYFCASGLVAEQYFGPGTRLTVT.

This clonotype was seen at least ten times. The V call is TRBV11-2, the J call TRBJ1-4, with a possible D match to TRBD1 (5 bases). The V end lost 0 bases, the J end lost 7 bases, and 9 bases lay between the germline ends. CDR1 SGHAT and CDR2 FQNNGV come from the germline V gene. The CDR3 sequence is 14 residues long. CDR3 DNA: TGTGCCAGCAGCTTAGACGGCGGGGGTGAAAAACTGTTTTTT. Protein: CASSLDGGGEKLFF.